Here is one TCR beta chain with its context. The sample holds a few counts of this clone. The specificity of this receptor is unknown. No much larger clone is present one base from it, and per-base qualities are unavailable. This sample is part of a study of cytomegalovirus exposure and HLA in healthy donors (dated by TCRdb to between 2016 and 2019). Some background on the complete study: In an earlier analysis of 450 to 750 of the donors, roughly 300 Gb of sequence data and 120 million or so unique TCR beta sequences from about 179 million T cells were reported. Typing coverage differed by locus: A, B, C, DRB1 and DQB1 were typed in about 629-630 donors, DQA1 in 522, DPA1 in nearly 610, and DPB1 in 450 to 480. The genetic ancestry cluster associated with self-reported Caucasian donors included about 81% of the roughly 400 genotyped donors. The study used immunosequencing to profile the T cell repertoires of approximately 650 subjects and linked those repertoires to cytomegalovirus serostatus. An earlier analysis of roughly 580 of the donors used high-throughput TCR beta sequencing to judge whether each TCR beta V gene segment behaved as functional or pseudogenic. In a later analysis, previously published TCR beta repertoires from several hundred donors were re-analyzed and high-resolution HLA genotyping was added so that TCR occurrence patterns could be studied. Besides the first cohort of around 670 subjects, a separate validation cohort made up of 120 or so different subjects was used. To predict cytomegalovirus infection status, the study combined high-throughput TCR immunosequencing, statistical association of individual TCRs with disease status, and machine learning. An early release that covered 500 to 800 HLA-typed donors contained approximately 320 gigabases of sequencing data and 80 million or so unique TCR sequences. Four or five DR-DQ haplotypes were handled as single units for association and clustering because linkage in the cohort was strong. The aim of the study was to test whether cataloging public T cell receptors could identify signatures of past pathogen exposure. Rather than using new phenotypic data, the later analysis identified candidate immune exposures from TCR beta sequences and from how often those sequences occurred across donors. A later genetic analysis took genome-wide SNP genotypes for about 55% of the roughly 670 donors and used that subset as a discovery cohort. Donor age, sex, ethnicity and CMV serostatus were collected together with the repertoire data. Among some 410 genotyped donors of the cohort, an average of roughly 230,000 unique TCR beta nucleotide sequences was sequenced per donor, of which about 18% were non-productive. Every repertoire in the discovery cohort had been generated on one and the same sequencing platform. HLA typing included class I and class II loci at four-digit resolution.

The CDR3 runs 15 residues from the cysteine to the phenylalanine. Just CDR3 DNA is preserved here, 45 bases in frame from base 1. As encoded in the germline V gene, CDR1 is SQVTM while CDR2 is ANQGSEA. Between the V and J ends, shortened by 7 bases and 5 bases respectively, the junction contains 20 bases. The cohort consisted of more than 650 healthy bone marrow donors. All cohort members were sampled while nominally healthy, although unrecorded immune exposures were likely present. The donor was CMV seronegative and was included in the group of a few hundred seronegative cohort members. Every donor gave a peripheral blood sample, and the peripheral blood mononuclear cells from that sample were used for TCR beta sequencing. Genomic DNA was extracted from the blood cell samples with the Qiagen DNeasy Blood Extraction Kit. The paper's findings and limits, for the study overall: The study gave a list of 150 to 200 TCR beta chains associated with cytomegalovirus. Most TCR sequences were observed very rarely across donors, whereas some public TCRs were present in many individuals. Correlated functional status among segregating V segments might reflect linkage disequilibrium, but an unknown experimental factor could not be ruled out. The authors suggested that the approach could potentially be generalized to other disease states and immunological phenotypes. Because HLA typing was unavailable for some donors at each locus, only the typed subset was used in association tests. A further reported finding was that TCR beta sequences accurately predicted the HLA-A and HLA-B alleles for most subjects in the first cohort. A cluster of highly shared sequence variants was judged likely to represent a technical artifact of the sequencing pipeline. The classifier was reported to diagnose cytomegalovirus status with high specificity and sensitivity in both the original cohort and the validation cohort. In a later genetic analysis, fewer N-insertions in productive TCRs were reported among donors in an Asian-associated ancestry cluster than the roughly 700-donor mean. Some IMGT-functional V segments, including TRBV6-2 and TRBV6-3, could not be told apart with the 87-base-pair reads, so those segments were excluded. Only TCR beta chains were sequenced in this cohort, and the absence of alpha or paired-chain data limited detectable features. In a later genetic analysis, a missense DCLRE1C variant was associated with V-gene and J-gene trimming of TCR beta chains, and the association was replicated in an independent cohort. Assigning TCR associations to individual alleles was difficult when HLA alleles, especially DR and DQ, strongly co-occurred. Immune exposure information for the cohort was limited to CMV serostatus. According to a later analysis, TCR association rates differed among HLA loci, with DRB1 alleles showing the most associated TCRs and HLA-C alleles showing the fewest. A later analysis found that most CMV-associated TCR beta chains appeared HLA-restricted, with HLA associations seemingly driven largely by CMV exposure. In a later analysis, several top co-occurrence clusters were reported to appear linked to parvovirus B19, influenza, CMV and Epstein-Barr virus. An earlier analysis of 587 of the donors showed that most TCR beta V segments appeared in productive rearrangements either about 87% or about 30% of the time, which broadly matched IMGT annotations. Because counts were too low, about 15 rarely observed V segments, including chromosome 9 orphons, were left out of the earlier analysis of about 620 of the donors. In a later analysis, HLA-associated TCR beta chains were found to be more clonally expanded and to have lower generation probabilities than equally common non-associated chains. Specific HLA alleles were associated with over 15,000 TCR beta sequences at a false discovery rate of 0.05 in a later analysis. A few of the identified cytomegalovirus-associated TCR beta chains were confirmed in vitro to be specific for cytomegalovirus antigens. Presence/absence analyses assumed roughly uniform sequencing depth across donors, an assumption that may not hold.

Libraries were built with the immunoSEQ multiplex PCR assay. The multiplex PCR relied on a mix of 60 forward primers for TCR Vbeta segments and 13 reverse primers for TCR Jbeta segments. The CDR3 region of rearranged TCR beta genes was amplified from genomic DNA with a multiplex PCR assay. The amplified TCR beta libraries were sequenced on the Illumina HiSeq System as 87-base-pair reads. The paper's data handling went like this. Across the 500 to 700 repertoires, a later analysis counted some 81 million unique TCR beta chains, around 11 million of which were shared by at least two donors. Raw reads were error-corrected and collapsed into unique sequences with a nearest-neighbor algorithm that merged closely related sequences to remove PCR and sequencing errors. V, D and J gene segments were assigned by aligning CDR3 sequences to IMGT reference sequences. For a sequence to be retained, a match of at least six nucleotides was required to both a V gene segment and a J gene segment. Rearrangements were called productive when the CDR3 lacked stop codons and stayed in frame with V and J; all others were non-productive. CDR3 was defined by IMGT convention, running from the second conserved V-encoded cysteine to the conserved J-encoded phenylalanine. In an earlier analysis of 587 of the donors, sequences lacking an unambiguous match to a single V gene segment were excluded. In an earlier analysis of 587 of the donors, V segments were called functional above 56.7% productive rearrangements and were called segregating when the between-donor standard deviation exceeded 5%. A statistical classification framework was built for diagnosing cytomegalovirus status from the catalog of TCR beta chain sequences. V and J gene assignment, in a later analysis, came from comparing TCR nucleotide sequences with IMGT/GENE-DB human TR gene sequences. A later analysis assigned CDR3 sequences and most-parsimonious VDJ recombination scenarios with the TCRdist pipeline. In a later analysis, every TCR beta chain was defined by the combination of its CDR3 amino acid sequence and its V-gene family, and reads without a unique V-gene family were dropped. In a later analysis, around 650 highly shared, low-generation-probability nucleotide sequences were removed to address suspected cross-contamination and a sequencing artifact. For each public chain, a later analysis derived a clonal expansion index from normalized ranks of inferred template counts within each repertoire. A later analysis computed generation probabilities with a VDJ recombination model fitted to out-of-frame rearrangements, and checked the results against IGoR. In a later analysis, hypergeometric tests were used to score TCR-TCR, TCR-HLA and TCR-CMV co-occurrence, with a repertoire-size bias correction applied to TCR pairs. False discovery rates were estimated in a later analysis by permuting HLA or CMV assignments 20 times. In a later analysis, co-occurring TCRs were grouped using DBSCAN, with TCRdist sequence similarity added in when clustering inside HLA-allele-positive subsets. Repertoires with fewer than 30,000 or more than 120,000 public chains were left out of co-occurrence clustering, as were about five repertoires with anomalous nucleotide sharing. Imported from immuneACCESS, the table was reduced by TCRdb to in-frame sequences with V and J called. These copies leave out some clones; in studies compared against another copy, an unresolved V gene accounts for under half, and the cause of the remainder is not known. V, J and clone size reflect that table, while D and trimming were determined from the DNA. The sample records some 130,000 clones, 65% to 85% of which are singletons. The ten largest clones add up to 6.5% to 9% of the sample.

Sequenced sample: PBMCs. This chain is built from TRBV29-1 and TRBJ2-2, and the D gene may be TRBD2, 7 bases matching. The clonotype was recovered from a man aged 25-40 years in good health and CMV-seronegative. The CDR3 reads as follows: CSARGEGGETGELFF. The DNA is as follows: TGCAGCGCCCGCGGGGAGGGGGGGGAAACCGGGGAGCTGTTTTTT.